The 11 T cell receptor beta chains presented below share a single source sample, sequenced in a study of blood T cell repertoires in COVID-19. TCRdb keeps only in-frame clones here, not all; method: immunoSEQ multiplex PCR. Found here are fewer than 300,000 clones, about 86% of them singletons; the top ten hold less than 3%. The sample taken for sequencing was peripheral blood. The source of these receptors is a woman aged 55 to 70 with active or convalescent COVID-19.

The chain carries TRBV11-2 and TRBJ1-2; D not resolved. The ends were cut back, 5 bases at V and 4 bases at J, with 11 bases in the middle. This CDR3 contains 13 residues. Germline V lookup: CDR1 SGHAT, CDR2 FQNNGV. CDR3 DNA: TGTGCCAGCAGCCCGGCGGAAGGCTATGGCTACACCTTC. Its translation is CASSPAEGYGYTF.

DNA of the CDR3: TGTGCCAGCAGCTCCCCGACAGGGGAAAATGAAAAACTGTTTTTT. This encodes CASSSPTGENEKLFF. V gene TRBV7-9 combines with J gene TRBJ1-4, with 8 bases matching TRBD1. CDR3 length: 15 amino acids. The V gene end was trimmed by 4 bases and the J gene end by 5 bases; junction bases not matched to a gene: 6. Germline values: CDR1 SEHNR, CDR2 FQNEAQ (reference sequence).

The chain couples TRBV11-2 to TRBJ1-6; no firm D call. The CDR3 runs 15 residues. Trimming pared 0 bases from V and 6 bases from J, leaving 9 bases between. CDR1 and CDR2 from the germline V gene are SGHAT and FQNNGV. The CDR3 DNA follows: TGTGCCAGCAGCTTAGAAACCAGTTTTAATTCACCCCTCCACTTT. This gives the protein CASSLETSFNSPLHF.

The J gene is TRBJ1-2, the V gene TRBV7-8; 8 bases match TRBD1. The J segment lost 6 bases and the V segment lost 5 bases, leaving 17 bases of the junction unmatched. The CDR3 contains 17 residues. The germline V gene has CDR1 SGHVS and CDR2 FQNEAQ. DNA for the CDR3: TGTGCCAGCAGCCCGGGGCAGGGGGCGGGAATTACTCATGGCTACACCTTC. Amino acid sequence: CASSPGQGAGITHGYTF. The variable domain in full, with the rest retrieved from reference TRBV7-8 and TRBJ1-2, is GAGVSQSPRYKVAKRGQDVALRCDPISGHVSLFWYQQALGQGPEFLTYFQNEAQLDKSGLPSDRFFAERPEGSVSTLKIQRTQQEDSAVYLCASSPGQGAGITHGYTFGSGTRLTVV.

V and J are TRBV2 and TRBJ2-1, with D possibly TRBD2 on 7 matching bases. The V and J ends lost 2 bases and 0 bases respectively, with 11 bases between them. From germline, CDR1 is SNHLY and CDR2 FYNNEI. The CDR3 is 16 residues long. CDR3 nucleotide sequence: TGTGCCAGCAGTGAATGGGGGGGCCGCTCCTACAATGAGCAGTTCTTC. Protein: CASSEWGGRSYNEQFF.

V and J are TRBV4-2 and TRBJ1-4; 9 positions agree with TRBD1. The ends lost 1 base at V and 7 bases at J; junction bases unmatched: 13. The V gene's germline CDR1 is LGHNA and CDR2 YNFKEQ. CDR3 length: 18 amino acids. CDR3 residues: CASSQAEKPGTGFEKLFF. CDR3 DNA sequence: TGTGCCAGCAGCCAAGCAGAAAAACCCGGGACAGGGTTTGAAAAACTGTTTTTT.

This chain connects TRBV3-1 (or the pseudogene TRBV3-2) to TRBJ2-3; D not resolved. The germline V and J ends were trimmed by 3 bases and 3 bases, with 4 bases remaining between them. The germline gives CDR1 LGHDT, CDR2 YNNKEL (reference sequence). CDR3 size: 12 residues. In nucleotides, the CDR3 is TGTGCCAGCAGCCAGACTACAGATACGCAGTATTTT. It yields the protein CASSQTTDTQYF.

The V and J genes are TRBV9 and TRBJ2-1; 8 bases map to TRBD2. The CDR3 is made up of 16 amino acids. Germline V CDR1 and CDR2: SGDLS, YYNGEE. After removal of 8 bases from V and 0 bases from J, the junction contained 10 bases not matched to a gene. CDR3 region: CASGSSGASSYNEQFF. CDR3 bases: TGTGCCAGTGGGAGTAGCGGGGCGAGCTCCTACAATGAGCAGTTCTTC.

As to this clone: An end of the junction differs from the germline gene, which may be a read error. The chain combines TRBV6-5 with TRBJ2-7, with D uncertain. The V gene's germline CDR1 is MNHEY and CDR2 SVGAGI. This CDR3 comprises 13 residues. Here the CDR3 reads CASTYGPSYEQYF. The CDR3 DNA sequence: TGTGCCAGCACTTACGGGCCCTCCTACGAGCAGTACTTC.

V usage is TRBV19 and J usage is TRBJ2-5; 7 bases match TRBD2. The V segment lost 3 bases and the J segment 2 bases; nucleotides outside the gene matches: 12. CDR1 is LNHDA, CDR2 SQIVND, per germline (reference sequence). The CDR3 extends over 17 amino acids. The DNA for the CDR3 is TGTGCCAGTAGTATGGGGGGGTTGGTGCCTGGACAAGAGACCCAGTACTTC. Its translation: CASSMGGLVPGQETQYF.

The chain carries TRBV6-5 and TRBJ1-5; D remains ambiguous. With 6 bases removed from V and 3 bases from J, the gap between germline ends came to 3 bases. This CDR3 is built from 11 residues. CDR1 MNHEY and CDR2 SVGAGI come from the germline V gene. The CDR3 DNA follows: TGTGCCAGCAGGGCCAATCAGCCCCAGCATTTT. It yields the protein CASRANQPQHF.